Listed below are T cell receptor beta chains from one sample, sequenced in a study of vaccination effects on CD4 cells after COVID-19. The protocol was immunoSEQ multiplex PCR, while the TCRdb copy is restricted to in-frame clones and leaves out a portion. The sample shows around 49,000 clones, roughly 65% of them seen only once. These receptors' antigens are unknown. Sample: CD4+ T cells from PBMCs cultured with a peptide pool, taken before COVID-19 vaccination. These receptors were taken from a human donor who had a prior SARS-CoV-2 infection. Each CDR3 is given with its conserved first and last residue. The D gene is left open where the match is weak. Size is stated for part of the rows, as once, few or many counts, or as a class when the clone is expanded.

CDR3 DNA: TGCGCCAGCAGCTTGACGCGCGGGGACGAGACCCAGTACTTC; CDR3 protein: CASSLTRGDETQYF; D gene: NA; J gene: TRBJ2-5; clone size: NA; V gene: TRBV5-1
CDR3 DNA: TGTGCCAGCAGCCCCCATGACAGCTTCTCTGGAAACACCATATATTTT; CDR3 protein: CASSPHDSFSGNTIYF; D gene: NA; J gene: TRBJ1-3; clone size: NA; V gene: TRBV3-1/TRBV3-2
CDR3 DNA: TGTGCCAGCTCACCCGGGGTGTTGGGGAGCAATGAGCAGTTCTTC; CDR3 protein: CASSPGVLGSNEQFF; D gene: NA; J gene: TRBJ2-1; clone size: NA; V gene: TRBV18
CDR3 DNA: TGTGCCAGCAGCGGGACTAGCGGGGTATCCGAGCAGTACTTC; CDR3 protein: CASSGTSGVSEQYF; D gene: TRBD2; J gene: TRBJ2-7; clone size: NA; V gene: TRBV9
CDR3 DNA: TGTGCCAGCGAACCCTTTTCTAACTATGGCTACACCTTC; CDR3 protein: CASEPFSNYGYTF; D gene: NA; J gene: TRBJ1-2; clone size: NA; V gene: TRBV28
CDR3 DNA: TGTGCCAGCAGCTCTGGACAGGGGTACAATGAGCAGTTCTTC; CDR3 protein: CASSSGQGYNEQFF; D gene: TRBD1; J gene: TRBJ2-1; clone size: NA; V gene: TRBV5-5
CDR3 DNA: TGTGCCAGCTCACCAAGGCCGACAGGGGGTTCCTACAATGAGCAGTTCTTC; CDR3 protein: CASSPRPTGGSYNEQFF; D gene: TRBD1; J gene: TRBJ2-1; clone size: NA; V gene: TRBV18
CDR3 DNA: TGTGCCACCAGTCCTGCAGGGGGCCCTGGTGGCTACACCTTC; CDR3 protein: CATSPAGGPGGYTF; D gene: TRBD1; J gene: TRBJ1-2; clone size: NA; V gene: TRBV24-1
CDR3 DNA: TGTGCCACCAGTGAAACAAACGGGGGGGGGACCCAGTACTTC; CDR3 protein: CATSETNGGGTQYF; D gene: TRBD2; J gene: TRBJ2-5; clone size: NA; V gene: TRBV24-1
CDR3 DNA: TGTGCCGTGGCCGAGCGTAGTGGCGGCTACACCTTC; CDR3 protein: CAVAERSGGYTF; D gene: NA; J gene: TRBJ1-2; clone size: NA; V gene: TRBV30
CDR3 DNA: TGCGCCAGCAGCTTGGGTTGGCTAGCGGAAGCGTACCAAGAGACCCAGTACTTC; CDR3 protein: CASSLGWLAEAYQETQYF; D gene: TRBD2; J gene: TRBJ2-5; clone size: NA; V gene: TRBV5-1
CDR3 DNA: TGTGCCAGCAGCCAAGATCCGCGGACTAGCGGGATATCCTACAATGAGCAGTTCTTC; CDR3 protein: CASSQDPRTSGISYNEQFF; D gene: TRBD2; J gene: TRBJ2-1; clone size: once; V gene: TRBV3-1/TRBV3-2
CDR3 DNA: TGCGCCAGCAGCCAAGACAGGGGGCGGAACTATGGCTACACCTTC; CDR3 protein: CASSQDRGRNYGYTF; D gene: TRBD1; J gene: TRBJ1-2; clone size: NA; V gene: TRBV4-1
CDR3 DNA: TGTGCCAGCAGCACAGAGCGGACTGACTACTACGAGCAGTACTTC; CDR3 protein: CASSTERTDYYEQYF; D gene: NA; J gene: TRBJ2-7; clone size: NA; V gene: TRBV13
CDR3 DNA: TGTGCCAGCAGTCTCAGGCGGGAGACCCAGTACTTC; CDR3 protein: CASSLRRETQYF; D gene: NA; J gene: TRBJ2-5; clone size: once; V gene: TRBV28
CDR3 DNA: TGCGCCAGCAGCCGCAGGGGGGGATCCTACGAGCAGTACTTC; CDR3 protein: CASSRRGGSYEQYF; D gene: NA; J gene: TRBJ2-7; clone size: NA; V gene: TRBV4-3
CDR3 DNA: TGTGCCAGCAGCATCGGTAGGACTAGCGGGGGCTACAATGAGCAGTTCTTC; CDR3 protein: CASSIGRTSGGYNEQFF; D gene: TRBD2; J gene: TRBJ2-1; clone size: NA; V gene: TRBV11-3
CDR3 DNA: TGCGCCAGCAGCCCGGACAGGGGGCCCGTTGGCTACACCTTC; CDR3 protein: CASSPDRGPVGYTF; D gene: TRBD1; J gene: TRBJ1-2; clone size: NA; V gene: TRBV5-1
CDR3 DNA: TGTGCCAGCAGCGTAACCCCCGGGACAGGGCCCTACGAGCAGTACTTC; CDR3 protein: CASSVTPGTGPYEQYF; D gene: TRBD1; J gene: TRBJ2-7; clone size: NA; V gene: TRBV9
CDR3 DNA: TGTGCCAGCAGCGAGAAAGTTATGGAGACCCAGTACTTC; CDR3 protein: CASSEKVMETQYF; D gene: NA; J gene: TRBJ2-5; clone size: NA; V gene: TRBV5-4
CDR3 DNA: TGCGCCAGCGGTCCGCGGGACGGTAGCACTGAAGCTTTCTTT; CDR3 protein: CASGPRDGSTEAFF; D gene: NA; J gene: TRBJ1-1; clone size: NA; V gene: TRBV5-1
CDR3 DNA: TGTGCCTGGAGAAGCGGGACTAGTGGGCCTGGGACCCAGTACTTC; CDR3 protein: CAWRSGTSGPGTQYF; D gene: TRBD2; J gene: TRBJ2-5; clone size: NA; V gene: TRBV30
CDR3 DNA: TGTGCCAGCAGTTACCTAACAGGGACAGATACGCAGTATTTT; CDR3 protein: CASSYLTGTDTQYF; D gene: NA; J gene: TRBJ2-3; clone size: NA; V gene: TRBV6-2/TRBV6-3
CDR3 DNA: TGTGCCAGCAGCCCTATAAGGACAGGGGAGGGTAAGTTCTTC; CDR3 protein: CASSPIRTGEGKFF; D gene: TRBD1; J gene: TRBJ2-1; clone size: NA; V gene: TRBV5-6
CDR3 DNA: TGTGCCAGCAGTGGGAGCGGAGGGGGAGATACGCAGTATTTT; CDR3 protein: CASSGSGGGDTQYF; D gene: NA; J gene: TRBJ2-3; clone size: NA; V gene: TRBV25-1
CDR3 DNA: TGTGCCAGTAGGAGGGACATCTACTATGGCTACACCTTC; CDR3 protein: CASRRDIYYGYTF; D gene: NA; J gene: TRBJ1-2; clone size: NA; V gene: TRBV19
CDR3 DNA: TGTGCCAGTAGTATTCAGGGGACTAGCGGGCCCAAAAACATTCAGTACTTC; CDR3 protein: CASSIQGTSGPKNIQYF; D gene: TRBD2; J gene: TRBJ2-4; clone size: few; V gene: TRBV19
CDR3 DNA: TGTGCCAGCAGCCGCGGGACAGGTGGAGGGAACACTGAAGCTTTCTTT; CDR3 protein: CASSRGTGGGNTEAFF; D gene: TRBD1; J gene: TRBJ1-1; clone size: few; V gene: TRBV5-4
CDR3 DNA: TGTGCCAGCAGCTCGACAGGAGTTTACAATGAGCAGTTCTTC; CDR3 protein: CASSSTGVYNEQFF; D gene: NA; J gene: TRBJ2-1; clone size: NA; V gene: TRBV11-3
CDR3 DNA: TGTGCCAGCACCCCGGAGAACGGGGAGGGAACTGAAGCTTTCTTT; CDR3 protein: CASTPENGEGTEAFF; D gene: NA; J gene: TRBJ1-1; clone size: NA; V gene: TRBV5-6
CDR3 DNA: TGTGCCATCAGTGGCGCCCCCGGGACAGCAGTCACGACTGAAGCTTTCTTT; CDR3 protein: CAISGAPGTAVTTEAFF; D gene: TRBD1; J gene: TRBJ1-1; clone size: NA; V gene: TRBV10-3
CDR3 DNA: TGTGCCAGCAGCCCCCCGGGACAGCCTTATGGCTACACCTTC; CDR3 protein: CASSPPGQPYGYTF; D gene: TRBD1; J gene: TRBJ1-2; clone size: NA; V gene: TRBV5-4
CDR3 DNA: TGCGCCAGCCTAAGAAACCCCGGGTGGCCTGAAGCTTTCTTT; CDR3 protein: CASLRNPGWPEAFF; D gene: NA; J gene: TRBJ1-1; clone size: NA; V gene: TRBV5-1
CDR3 DNA: TGTGCCAGCAGCCAAGATCTTCGGCGGACGAACACTGAAGCTTTCTTT; CDR3 protein: CASSQDLRRTNTEAFF; D gene: NA; J gene: TRBJ1-1; clone size: once; V gene: TRBV4-2
CDR3 DNA: TGCGCCAGCAGTCATCTTACAGGGGAAGGGACGAACACTGAAGCTTTCTTT; CDR3 protein: CASSHLTGEGTNTEAFF; D gene: TRBD1; J gene: TRBJ1-1; clone size: few; V gene: TRBV23-1
CDR3 DNA: TGTGCCAGCAGTCTAGAGGGCAGGGGCACAGATACGCAGTATTTT; CDR3 protein: CASSLEGRGTDTQYF; D gene: NA; J gene: TRBJ2-3; clone size: NA; V gene: TRBV27
CDR3 DNA: TGTGCCAGCTCGCCGGACAGGGACTATGGCTACACCTTC; CDR3 protein: CASSPDRDYGYTF; D gene: TRBD1; J gene: TRBJ1-2; clone size: NA; V gene: TRBV18
CDR3 DNA: TGTGCCAGCAGCCAAGTTCCAGGGTTGGCTTTCTTT; CDR3 protein: CASSQVPGLAFF; D gene: NA; J gene: TRBJ1-1; clone size: few; V gene: TRBV4-2
CDR3 DNA: TGTGCCAGCAGCCCCCAGGGCGGGTCCGGCTCACCCCTCCACTTT; CDR3 protein: CASSPQGGSGSPLHF; D gene: NA; J gene: TRBJ1-6; clone size: medium-sized; V gene: TRBV7-2
CDR3 DNA: TGTGCCTGGAGCACGACGACAGGGAATCCGTATGGCTACACCTTC; CDR3 protein: CAWSTTTGNPYGYTF; D gene: TRBD1; J gene: TRBJ1-2; clone size: NA; V gene: TRBV30
CDR3 DNA: TGTGCCAGCAGCTTAAATGGGGGGGAGTACCAAGAGACCCAGTACTTC; CDR3 protein: CASSLNGGEYQETQYF; D gene: TRBD2; J gene: TRBJ2-5; clone size: NA; V gene: TRBV7-3
CDR3 DNA: TGTGCCAGCAGTTTAAGGGGAGAAATAGGTAGTGGCTACACCTTC; CDR3 protein: CASSLRGEIGSGYTF; D gene: NA; J gene: TRBJ1-2; clone size: NA; V gene: TRBV27
CDR3 DNA: TGTGCCACCAGTGATTCCCACCGCCCGAACGAGCAGTACTTC; CDR3 protein: CATSDSHRPNEQYF; D gene: NA; J gene: TRBJ2-7; clone size: NA; V gene: TRBV24-1
CDR3 DNA: TGTGCCAGCTCACCAGGATGGGTGGGGTCGCCGCGTCGGAACACCGGGGAGCTGTTTTTT; CDR3 protein: CASSPGWVGSPRRNTGELFF; D gene: NA; J gene: TRBJ2-2; clone size: NA; V gene: TRBV18
CDR3 DNA: TGTGCCAGCAGAAACGAGGGATATACCTACGAGCAGTACTTC; CDR3 protein: CASRNEGYTYEQYF; D gene: NA; J gene: TRBJ2-7; clone size: NA; V gene: TRBV6-5
CDR3 DNA: TGTGCCAGAGGGAGGGCTGGGACCTATAATTCACCCCTCCACTTT; CDR3 protein: CARGRAGTYNSPLHF; D gene: NA; J gene: TRBJ1-6; clone size: few; V gene: TRBV6-8
CDR3 DNA: TGTGCCAGCAGCCGGGGGACGCCTCGGGTATACGAGCAGTACTTC; CDR3 protein: CASSRGTPRVYEQYF; D gene: NA; J gene: TRBJ2-7; clone size: NA; V gene: TRBV6-2/TRBV6-3
CDR3 DNA: TGTGCCAGCAGCCCAGAACCAATCAGAAACACCATATATTTT; CDR3 protein: CASSPEPIRNTIYF; D gene: NA; J gene: TRBJ1-3; clone size: NA; V gene: TRBV28